Shown below are 9 T cell receptor beta chains from a single sample sequenced in a study of early T cells in non-severe SARS-CoV-2 infection. Using its own MiXCR run on the 5' RACE reads, TCRdb lists one record per CDR3 protein. The sample contains tens of thousands of distinct CDR3 sequences, about an eighth of which appear only once. The input for sequencing was whole blood, taken at baseline. These TCRs come from an adult who was a healthcare worker with PCR-confirmed SARS-CoV-2 infection or an uninfected control (not recorded which).

The chain links TRBV6-1 to TRBJ2-7; no clear D gene. The CDR3 length is 14 residues. V dropped 6 bases and J dropped 0 bases, with 12 bases sitting between them. Looked up from germline, CDR1 is MNHNS and CDR2 is SASEGT. CDR3 sequence reads: CASRRLDASYEQYF. As DNA, the CDR3 is TGTGCCAGCAGGAGACTGGATGCCTCCTACGAGCAGTACTTC.

This clonotype was seen a handful of times. The J gene is TRBJ2-1, the V gene TRBV14, with 7 nucleotides matching TRBD1. V trimming: 4 bases; J trimming: 3 bases; junction bases outside the gene matches: 9. The CDR3 has 16 amino acids. Germline CDR1 is SGHDN and CDR2 is FVKESK. Written as DNA, the CDR3 is TGTGCCAGCAGCCCTATAGCAGGGGGTTTCTACAATGAGCAGTTCTTC. This gives the protein CASSPIAGGFYNEQFF.

This clonotype was counted at least ten times. The chain is built from TRBV5-4 and TRBJ2-3, with D perhaps TRBD1 (5 bases). V was shortened by 1 base and J by 1 base, with 10 bases between the two germline ends. This CDR3 region has 15 residues. Germline V gene data show CDR1 as SGHNT and CDR2 as YYREEE (reference sequence). The CDR3 spells CASSLSQGGTDTQYF. The CDR3 DNA follows: TGTGCCAGCAGCTTGAGCCAGGGCGGCACAGATACGCAGTATTTT. Based on the CDR3 plus reference TRBV5-4 and TRBJ2-3, the full variable domain is ETGVTQSPTHLIKTRGQQVTLRCSSQSGHNTVSWYQQALGQGPQFIFQYYREEENGRGNFPPRFSGLQFPNYSSELNVNALELDDSALYLCASSLSQGGTDTQYFGPGTRLTVL.

V usage is TRBV5-1 and J usage is TRBJ2-3; D gene unclear. CDR3 length: 12 amino acids. In germline, CDR1 is SGHRS, CDR2 YFSETQ. V lost 2 bases, J lost 6 bases, and 7 bases lay in between. CDR3: CASSFRADTQYF. Here the CDR3 DNA reads TGCGCCAGCAGCTTCCGGGCCGATACGCAGTATTTT.

The V and J genes are TRBV18 and TRBJ2-3; D gene unclear. The germline CDR1 and CDR2 sequences are KGHSH and LQKENI. V shed 0 bases and J shed 6 bases, with 7 bases lying between them. CDR3 size: 13 residues. CDR3 loop: CASSPPGPDTQYF. For the CDR3, the DNA is TGTGCCAGCTCACCACCTGGCCCCGATACGCAGTATTTT.

This clonotype was recorded a few times. The chain recombines TRBV15 with TRBJ1-3, with D possibly matching TRBD1 (5 bases). Trimming cost V 0 bases and J 0 bases, with 9 bases left between them. CDR1 LNHNV and CDR2 YYDKDF come from the germline V gene (reference sequence). This CDR3 comprises 16 residues. The CDR3 reads CATSRDRGISGNTIYF. The CDR3 DNA is TGTGCCACCAGCAGAGATCGGGGGATCTCTGGAAACACCATATATTTT. The full variable domain, with the rest looked up from reference TRBV15 and TRBJ1-3, is DAMVIQNPRYQVTQFGKPVTLSCSQTLNHNVMYWYQQKSSQAPKLLFHYYDKDFNNEADTPDNFQSRRPNTSFCFLDIRSPGLGDTAMYLCATSRDRGISGNTIYFGEGSWLTVV.

This clonotype was observed at least ten times. The CDR3 bases are TGTGCCAGCAGCCCGGCCGCGGTGGACACCCAGTACTTC. Translated, it gives CASSPAAVDTQYF. The V call is TRBV13, the J call TRBJ2-5; D is uncertain. Germline CDR1 reads PRHDT; CDR2 reads FYEKMQ (reference sequence). The CDR3 is 13 amino acids. V dropped 5 bases and J dropped 8 bases, with 15 bases sitting between them.

This clonotype was observed a handful of times. The rearrangement joins TRBV5-1 to TRBJ2-1; 8 bases line up with TRBD1. The CDR3 covers 15 residues. Germline V gene data show CDR1 as SGHRS and CDR2 as YFSETQ. With 5 bases clipped from V and 6 bases from J, the junction kept 10 bases outside the gene matches. The DNA for the CDR3 is TGCGCCAGCAGATTTACACAGGGGGTTAGCAATGAGCAGTTCTTC. Residues: CASRFTQGVSNEQFF.

This clonotype appeared a few times. This chain joins TRBV20-1 and TRBJ2-1, with 7 nucleotides matching TRBD1. The J segment lost 4 bases and the V segment lost 6 bases, leaving 9 bases of the junction unmatched. Germline V CDR1 and CDR2: DFQATT, SNEGSKA (reference sequence). The CDR3 runs to 14 residues. CDR3 region: CSAEPGQTYNEQFF. The DNA for the CDR3 is TGCAGTGCGGAACCGGGACAGACTTACAATGAGCAGTTCTTC.